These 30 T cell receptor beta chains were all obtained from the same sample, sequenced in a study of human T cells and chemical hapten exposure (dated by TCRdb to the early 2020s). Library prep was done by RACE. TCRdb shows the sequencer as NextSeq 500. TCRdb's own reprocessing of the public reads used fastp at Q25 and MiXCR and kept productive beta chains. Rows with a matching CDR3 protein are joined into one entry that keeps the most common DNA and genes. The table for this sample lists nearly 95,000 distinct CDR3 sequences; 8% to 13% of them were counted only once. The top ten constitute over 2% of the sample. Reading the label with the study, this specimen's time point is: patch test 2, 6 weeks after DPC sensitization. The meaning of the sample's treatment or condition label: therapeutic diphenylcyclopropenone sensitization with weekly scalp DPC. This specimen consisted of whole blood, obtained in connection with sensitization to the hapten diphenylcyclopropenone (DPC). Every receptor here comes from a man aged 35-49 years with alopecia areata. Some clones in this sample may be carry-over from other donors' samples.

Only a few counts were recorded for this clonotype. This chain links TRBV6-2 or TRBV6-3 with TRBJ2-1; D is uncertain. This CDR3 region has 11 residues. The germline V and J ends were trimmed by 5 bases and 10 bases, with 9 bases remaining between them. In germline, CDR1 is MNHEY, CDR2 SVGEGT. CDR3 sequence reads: CASSMPKEQFF. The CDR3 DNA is TGTGCCAGCAGTATGCCCAAGGAGCAGTTCTTC.

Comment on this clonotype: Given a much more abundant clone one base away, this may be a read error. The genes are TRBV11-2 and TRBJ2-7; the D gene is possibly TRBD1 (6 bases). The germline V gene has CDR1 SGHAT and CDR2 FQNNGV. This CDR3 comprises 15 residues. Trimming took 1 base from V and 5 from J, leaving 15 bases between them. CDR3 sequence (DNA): TGTGCCAGCAGCTTAGTTGTAGGGGACATTCACGAGCAGTACTTC. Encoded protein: CASSLVVGDIHEQYF.

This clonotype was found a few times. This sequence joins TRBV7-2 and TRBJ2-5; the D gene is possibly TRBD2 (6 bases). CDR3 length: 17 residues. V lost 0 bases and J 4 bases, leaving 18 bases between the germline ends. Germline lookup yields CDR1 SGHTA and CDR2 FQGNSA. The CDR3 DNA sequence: TGTGCCAGCAGCTTAGCGGCGGGGACCAGCTATCCAGAGACCCAGTACTTC. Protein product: CASSLAAGTSYPETQYF.

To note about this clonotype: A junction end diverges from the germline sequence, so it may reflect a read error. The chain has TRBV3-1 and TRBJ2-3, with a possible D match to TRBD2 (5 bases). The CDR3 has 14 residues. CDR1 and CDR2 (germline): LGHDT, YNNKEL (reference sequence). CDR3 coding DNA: TGTGCCAGCAACCAAGGCGGGTCCACAGATACGCAGTATTTT. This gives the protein CASNQGGSTDTQYF.

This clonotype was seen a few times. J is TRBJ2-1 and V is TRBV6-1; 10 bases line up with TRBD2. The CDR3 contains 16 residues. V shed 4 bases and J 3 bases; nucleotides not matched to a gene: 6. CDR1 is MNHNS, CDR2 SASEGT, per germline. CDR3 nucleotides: TGTGCCAGCAGTGTTCAAACTAGCGGGATCTACAATGAGCAGTTCTTC. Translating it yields CASSVQTSGIYNEQFF.

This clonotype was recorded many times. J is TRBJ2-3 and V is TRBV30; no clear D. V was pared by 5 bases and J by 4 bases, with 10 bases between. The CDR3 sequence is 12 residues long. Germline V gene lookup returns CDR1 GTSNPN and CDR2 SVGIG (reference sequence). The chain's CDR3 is CAWALDADTQYF. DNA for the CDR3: TGTGCCTGGGCCCTAGATGCAGATACGCAGTATTTT.

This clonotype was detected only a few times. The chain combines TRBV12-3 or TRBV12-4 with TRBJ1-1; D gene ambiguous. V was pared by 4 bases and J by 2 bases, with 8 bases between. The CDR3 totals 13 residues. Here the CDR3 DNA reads TGTGCCAGCAGTTCCAATTTCAACACTGAAGCTTTCTTT. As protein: CASSSNFNTEAFF.

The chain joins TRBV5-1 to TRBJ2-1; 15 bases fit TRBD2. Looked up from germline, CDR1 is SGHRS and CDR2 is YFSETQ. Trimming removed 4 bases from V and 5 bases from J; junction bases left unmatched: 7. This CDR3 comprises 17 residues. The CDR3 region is CASSGGLAGGGDNEQFF. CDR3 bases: TGCGCCAGCAGCGGAGGACTAGCGGGAGGGGGTGACAATGAGCAGTTCTTC. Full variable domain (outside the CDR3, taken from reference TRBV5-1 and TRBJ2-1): KAGVTQTPRYLIKTRGQQVTLSCSPISGHRSVSWYQQTPGQGLQFLFEYFSETQRNKGNFPGRFSGRQFSNSRSEMNVSTLELGDSALYLCASSGGLAGGGDNEQFFGPGTRLTVL.

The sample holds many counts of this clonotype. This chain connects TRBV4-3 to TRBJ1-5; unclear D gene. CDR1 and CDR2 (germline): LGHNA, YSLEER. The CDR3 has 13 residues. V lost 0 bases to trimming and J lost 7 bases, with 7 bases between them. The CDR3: CASSQDRDQPQHF. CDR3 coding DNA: TGCGCCAGCAGCCAAGATCGAGACCAGCCCCAGCATTTT.

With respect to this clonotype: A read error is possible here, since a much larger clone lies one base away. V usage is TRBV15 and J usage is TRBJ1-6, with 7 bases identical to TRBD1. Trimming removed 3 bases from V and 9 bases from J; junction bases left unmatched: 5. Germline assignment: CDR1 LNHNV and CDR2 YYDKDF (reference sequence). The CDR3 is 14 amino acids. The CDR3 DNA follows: TGTGCCACCAGCAGGGACAGGATGATTTCACCCCTCCACTTT. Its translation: CATSRDRMISPLHF.

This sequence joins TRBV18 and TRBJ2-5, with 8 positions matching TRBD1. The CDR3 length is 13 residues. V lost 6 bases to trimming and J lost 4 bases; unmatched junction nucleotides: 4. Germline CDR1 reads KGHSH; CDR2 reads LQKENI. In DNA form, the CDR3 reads TGTGCCAGCTCGGCCGGGACAGGAGAGACCCAGTACTTC. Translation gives CASSAGTGETQYF.

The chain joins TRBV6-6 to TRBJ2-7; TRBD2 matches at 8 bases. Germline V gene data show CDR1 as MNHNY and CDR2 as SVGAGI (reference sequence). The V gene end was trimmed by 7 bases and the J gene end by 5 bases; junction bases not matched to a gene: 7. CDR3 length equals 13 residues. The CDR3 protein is CASTAGLAHEQYF. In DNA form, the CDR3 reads TGTGCCAGCACTGCCGGACTAGCCCACGAGCAGTACTTC.

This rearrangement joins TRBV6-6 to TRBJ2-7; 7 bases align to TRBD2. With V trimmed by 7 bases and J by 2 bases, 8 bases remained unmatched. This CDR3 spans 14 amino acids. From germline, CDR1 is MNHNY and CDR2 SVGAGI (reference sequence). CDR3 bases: TGTGCCAGCACTCAACTCGGGGGGACCTACGAGCAGTACGTC. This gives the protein CASTQLGGTYEQYV.

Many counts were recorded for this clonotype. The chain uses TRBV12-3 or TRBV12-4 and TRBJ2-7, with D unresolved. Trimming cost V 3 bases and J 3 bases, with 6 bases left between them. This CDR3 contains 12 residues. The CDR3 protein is CASSFTVYEQYF. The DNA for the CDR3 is TGTGCCAGCAGTTTTACCGTCTACGAGCAGTACTTC.

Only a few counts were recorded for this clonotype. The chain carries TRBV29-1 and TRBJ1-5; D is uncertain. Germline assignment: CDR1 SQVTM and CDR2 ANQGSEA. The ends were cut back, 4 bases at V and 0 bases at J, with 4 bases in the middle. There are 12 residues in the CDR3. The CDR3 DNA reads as TGCAGCGTTGGACATAGCAATCAGCCCCAGCATTTT. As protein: CSVGHSNQPQHF.

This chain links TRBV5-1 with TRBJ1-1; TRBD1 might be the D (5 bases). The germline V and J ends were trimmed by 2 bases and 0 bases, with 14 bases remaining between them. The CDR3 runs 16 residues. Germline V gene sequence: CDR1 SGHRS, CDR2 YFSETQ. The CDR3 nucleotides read TGCGCCAGCAGCTTCTCAGGGACGGGGATGAACACTGAAGCTTTCTTT. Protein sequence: CASSFSGTGMNTEAFF.

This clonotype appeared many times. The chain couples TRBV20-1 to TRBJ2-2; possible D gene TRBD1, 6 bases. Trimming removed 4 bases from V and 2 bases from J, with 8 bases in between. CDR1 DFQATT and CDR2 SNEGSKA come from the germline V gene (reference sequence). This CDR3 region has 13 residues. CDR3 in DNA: TGCAGTGCTAAGGGACACAACACCGGGGAGCTGTTTTTT. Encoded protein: CSAKGHNTGELFF.

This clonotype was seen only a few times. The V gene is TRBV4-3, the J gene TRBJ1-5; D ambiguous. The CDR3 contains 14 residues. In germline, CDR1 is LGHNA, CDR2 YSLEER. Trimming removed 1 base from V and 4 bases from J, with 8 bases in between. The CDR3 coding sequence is TGCGCCAGCAGCCAAGTTTCCGGGAATCAGCCCCAGCATTTT. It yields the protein CASSQVSGNQPQHF.

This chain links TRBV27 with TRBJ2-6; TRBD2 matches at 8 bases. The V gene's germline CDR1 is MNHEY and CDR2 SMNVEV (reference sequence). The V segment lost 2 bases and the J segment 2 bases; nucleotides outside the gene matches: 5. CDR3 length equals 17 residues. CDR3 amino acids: CASSLRTSPAGANVLTF. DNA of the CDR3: TGTGCCAGCAGTTTAAGGACTAGCCCAGCTGGGGCCAACGTCCTGACTTTC.

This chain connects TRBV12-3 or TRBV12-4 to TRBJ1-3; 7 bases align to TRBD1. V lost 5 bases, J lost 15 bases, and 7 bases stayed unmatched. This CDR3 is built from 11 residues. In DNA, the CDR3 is TGTGCCAGCAGTCTCGTCGGGGACAGATATTTT. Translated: CASSLVGDRYF.

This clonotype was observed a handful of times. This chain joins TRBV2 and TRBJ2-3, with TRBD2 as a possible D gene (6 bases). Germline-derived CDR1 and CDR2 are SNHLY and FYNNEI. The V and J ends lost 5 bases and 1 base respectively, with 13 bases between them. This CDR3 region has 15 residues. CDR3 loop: CASSLGSQGTDTQYF. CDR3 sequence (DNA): TGTGCCAGCAGTCTCGGGAGCCAAGGCACAGATACGCAGTATTTT.

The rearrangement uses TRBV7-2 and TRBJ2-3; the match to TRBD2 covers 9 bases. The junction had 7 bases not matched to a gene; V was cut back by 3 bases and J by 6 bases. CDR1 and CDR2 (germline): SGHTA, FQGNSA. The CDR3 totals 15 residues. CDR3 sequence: CASSFSGSLSDTQYF. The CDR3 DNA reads TGTGCCAGCAGCTTTAGCGGGAGTCTCTCGGATACGCAGTATTTT.

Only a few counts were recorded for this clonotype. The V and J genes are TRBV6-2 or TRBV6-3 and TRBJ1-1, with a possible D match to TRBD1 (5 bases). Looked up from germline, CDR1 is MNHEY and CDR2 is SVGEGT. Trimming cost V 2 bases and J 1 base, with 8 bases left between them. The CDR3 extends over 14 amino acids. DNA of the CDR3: TGTGCCAGCAGTTACGGGACCCCGAACACTGAAGCTTTCTTT. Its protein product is CASSYGTPNTEAFF.

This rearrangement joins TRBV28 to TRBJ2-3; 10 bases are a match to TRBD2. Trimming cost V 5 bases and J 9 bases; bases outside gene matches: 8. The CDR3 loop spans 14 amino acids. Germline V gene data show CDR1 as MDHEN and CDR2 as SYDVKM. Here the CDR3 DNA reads TGTGCCAGCAGTCCAGGGACTAGCGCCTCCACGCAGTATTTT. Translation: CASSPGTSASTQYF.

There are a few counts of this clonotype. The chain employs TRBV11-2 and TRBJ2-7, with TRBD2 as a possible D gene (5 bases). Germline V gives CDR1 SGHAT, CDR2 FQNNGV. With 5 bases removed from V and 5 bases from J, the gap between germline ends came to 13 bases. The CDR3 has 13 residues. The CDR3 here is CASSRPEGNEQYV. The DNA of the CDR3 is TGTGCCAGCAGCCGTCCTGAGGGCAACGAGCAGTACGTC.

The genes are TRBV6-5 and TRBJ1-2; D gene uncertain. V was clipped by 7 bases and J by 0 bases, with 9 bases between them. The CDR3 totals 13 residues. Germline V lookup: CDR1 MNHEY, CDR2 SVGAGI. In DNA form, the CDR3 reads TGTGCCAGCAAGGAGGATGCTAACTATGGCTACACCTTC. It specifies CASKEDANYGYTF.

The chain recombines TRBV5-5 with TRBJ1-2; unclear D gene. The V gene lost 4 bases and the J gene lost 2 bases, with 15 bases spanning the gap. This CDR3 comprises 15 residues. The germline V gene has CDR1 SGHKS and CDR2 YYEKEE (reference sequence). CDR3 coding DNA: TGTGCCAGCAGCGAAAATGCCGCGGGAAACTATGGCTACACCTTC. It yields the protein CASSENAAGNYGYTF.

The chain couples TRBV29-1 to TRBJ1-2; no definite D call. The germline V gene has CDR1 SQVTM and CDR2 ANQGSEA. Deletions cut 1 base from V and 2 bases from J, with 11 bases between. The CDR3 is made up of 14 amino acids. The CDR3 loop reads CSVEGELLNYGYTF. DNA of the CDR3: TGCAGCGTTGAAGGGGAGCTTCTAAACTATGGCTACACCTTC.

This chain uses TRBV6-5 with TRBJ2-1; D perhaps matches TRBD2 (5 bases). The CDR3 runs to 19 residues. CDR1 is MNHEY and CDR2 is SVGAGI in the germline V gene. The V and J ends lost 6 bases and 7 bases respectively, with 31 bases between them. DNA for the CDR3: TGTGCCAGCAGCCATCCCCGCGCTAGCAGAAATACCATGGGTAATGAGCAGTTCTTC. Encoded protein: CASSHPRASRNTMGNEQFF.

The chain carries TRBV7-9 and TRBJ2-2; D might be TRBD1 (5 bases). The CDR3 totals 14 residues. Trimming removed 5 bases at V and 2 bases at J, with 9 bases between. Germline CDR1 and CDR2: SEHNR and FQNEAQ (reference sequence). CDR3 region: CASSPGQNTGELFF. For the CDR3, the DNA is TGTGCCAGCAGCCCCGGACAAAACACCGGGGAGCTGTTTTTT. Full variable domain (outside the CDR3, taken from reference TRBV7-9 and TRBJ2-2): DTGVSQNPRHKITKRGQNVTFRCDPISEHNRLYWYRQTLGQGPEFLTYFQNEAQLEKSRLLSDRFSAERPKGSFSTLEIQRTEQGDSAMYLCASSPGQNTGELFFGEGSRLTVL.